This T cell receptor beta chain was recorded in a study of T cells in Graves' hyperthyroidism and ophthalmopathy. Details on this clonotype: Its matching antigen is unknown.

It was RNA transcripts that yielded the amplified TCR beta CDR3 regions. Researchers ran a first-round RT-PCR on the TCR CDR3 using the HTBI primer set. TCRdb re-called the multiplex PCR reads through MiXCR, storing one row per CDR3 protein. The sample includes 500,000 to 650,000 distinct CDR3 sequences, 20% of them seen just once. The CDR3 has 17 amino acids. Per the germline V gene, CDR1 is MDHEN and CDR2 is SYDVKM. V lost 5 bases and J lost 3, with 20 bases in between. Diagnosis rested on symptoms, serum thyroxine and TRAb, thyroid ultrasound, and orbital computed tomography. Around 10 ml fresh peripheral blood yielded the PBMCs. Study observations and caveats: Ophthalmopathy and stable hyperthyroidism were separated by a 13 V-J model. The majority of expanded thyroid clonotypes above 0.001 also appeared in blood.

The receptor's source is a man aged 35-49 years with Graves' ophthalmopathy. Sequencing used blood. This sequence joins TRBV28 and TRBJ1-5, with D tentatively TRBD1 (5 bases). CDR3 amino acids: CASSPLYSGRANQPQHF. In DNA, the CDR3 is TGTGCCAGCAGTCCACTCTATAGCGGCAGGGCCAATCAGCCCCAGCATTTT.